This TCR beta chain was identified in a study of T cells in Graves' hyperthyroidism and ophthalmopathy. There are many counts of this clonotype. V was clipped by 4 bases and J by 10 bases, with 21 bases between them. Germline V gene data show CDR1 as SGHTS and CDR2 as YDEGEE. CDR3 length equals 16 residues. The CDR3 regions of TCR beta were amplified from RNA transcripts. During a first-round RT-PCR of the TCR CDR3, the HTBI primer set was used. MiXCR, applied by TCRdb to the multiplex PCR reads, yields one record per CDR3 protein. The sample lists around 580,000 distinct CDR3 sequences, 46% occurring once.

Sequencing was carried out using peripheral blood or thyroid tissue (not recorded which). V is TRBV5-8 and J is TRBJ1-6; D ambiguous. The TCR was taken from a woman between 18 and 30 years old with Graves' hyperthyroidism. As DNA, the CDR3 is TGTGCCAGCAGCCAAAGGCTGGTGTTGTGGGGATCACCCCTCCACTTT. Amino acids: CASSQRLVLWGSPLHF. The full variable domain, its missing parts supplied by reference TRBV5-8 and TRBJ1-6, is EAGVTQSPTHLIKTRGQQATLRCSPISGHTSVYWYQQALGLGLQFLLWYDEGEERNRGNFPPRFSGRQFPNYSSELNVNALELEDSALYLCASSQRLVLWGSPLHFGNGTRLTVT.